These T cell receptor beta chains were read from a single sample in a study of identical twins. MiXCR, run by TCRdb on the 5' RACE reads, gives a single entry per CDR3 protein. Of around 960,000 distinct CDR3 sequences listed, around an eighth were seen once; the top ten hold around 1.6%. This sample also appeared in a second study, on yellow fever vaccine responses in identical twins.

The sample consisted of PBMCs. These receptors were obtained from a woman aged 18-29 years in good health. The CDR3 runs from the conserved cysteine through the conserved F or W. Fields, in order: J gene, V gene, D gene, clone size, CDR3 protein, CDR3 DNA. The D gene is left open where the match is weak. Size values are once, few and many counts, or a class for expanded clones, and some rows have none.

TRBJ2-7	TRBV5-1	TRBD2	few	CASSKGLADPWVEQYF	TGCGCCAGCAGCAAGGGACTAGCGGACCCCTGGGTCGAGCAGTACTTC
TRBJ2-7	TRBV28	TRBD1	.	CASSRDRVRLYEQYF	TGTGCCAGCAGTCGGGACAGGGTGAGGTTGTACGAGCAGTACTTC
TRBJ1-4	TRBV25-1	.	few	CASSVLRTDQNEKLFF	TGTGCCAGCAGTGTTTTGAGGACAGATCAAAATGAAAAACTGTTTTTT
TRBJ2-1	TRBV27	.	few	CASSLFRDSYNEQFF	TGTGCCAGCAGTTTATTCAGGGATTCCTACAATGAGCAGTTCTTC
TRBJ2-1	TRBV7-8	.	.	CASSPHRNPGFNEQFF	TGTGCCAGCAGCCCACACCGAAACCCAGGCTTCAATGAGCAGTTCTTC
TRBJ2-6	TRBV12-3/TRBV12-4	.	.	CASSLGSGGANVLTF	TGTGCCAGCAGTTTGGGTAGCGGTGGGGCCAACGTCCTGACTTTC
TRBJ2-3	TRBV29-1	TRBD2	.	CSVESPPGLAGVRDTQYF	TGCAGCGTTGAATCTCCTCCGGGACTAGCGGGAGTTCGTGATACGCAGTATTTT
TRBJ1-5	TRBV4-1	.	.	CASSQLTGYYSNQPQHF	TGCGCCAGCAGCCAATTGACAGGATACTATAGCAATCAGCCCCAGCATTTT
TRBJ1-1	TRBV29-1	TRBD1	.	CSVVGDRGVTEAFF	TGCAGCGTTGTGGGGGACAGGGGTGTAACTGAAGCTTTCTTT
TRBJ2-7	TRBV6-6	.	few	CASSYAGQDEQYF	TGTGCCAGCAGTTACGCGGGACAAGACGAGCAGTACTTC
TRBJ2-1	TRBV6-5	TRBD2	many	CASSYVRGGSYNEQFF	TGTGCCAGCAGTTACGTACGGGGGGGCTCCTACAATGAGCAGTTCTTC
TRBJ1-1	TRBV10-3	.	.	CAISPGKWNTEAFF	TGTGCCATCAGTCCGGGGAAGTGGAACACTGAAGCTTTCTTT
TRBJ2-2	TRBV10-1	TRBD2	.	CASSDSGTTSTGELFF	TGCGCCAGCAGTGATTCAGGGACTACAAGTACCGGGGAGCTGTTTTTT
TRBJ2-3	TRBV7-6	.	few	CASSSSAPGGRNHPDTQYF	TGTGCCAGCAGCTCCTCGGCCCCGGGGGGCCGGAATCATCCCGATACGCAGTATTTT
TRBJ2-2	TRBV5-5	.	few	CASSLLRAGPTGELFF	TGTGCCAGCAGTCTTCTGAGGGCAGGGCCCACCGGGGAGCTGTTTTTT
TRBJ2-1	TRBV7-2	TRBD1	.	CASSFGQGDHEQFF	TGTGCCAGCAGCTTTGGACAGGGGGACCATGAGCAGTTCTTC
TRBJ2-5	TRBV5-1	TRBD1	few	CASRNARQGKGTQYF	TGCGCCAGCCGGAACGCGCGACAGGGGAAGGGGACCCAGTACTTC
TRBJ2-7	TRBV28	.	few	CASSFLFRQDAYEQYF	TGTGCCAGCAGTTTCCTCTTTCGACAGGATGCGTACGAGCAGTACTTC
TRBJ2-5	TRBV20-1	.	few	CSALRARLDQETQYF	TGCAGTGCCTTACGAGCCCGACTAGACCAAGAGACCCAGTACTTC
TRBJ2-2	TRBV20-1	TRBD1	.	CSAAGQGSGELFF	TGCAGTGCTGCCGGACAGGGATCTGGGGAGCTGTTTTTT
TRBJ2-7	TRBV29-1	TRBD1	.	CSVDRGEGYEQYF	TGCAGCGTGGACAGGGGAGAAGGGTACGAGCAGTACTTC
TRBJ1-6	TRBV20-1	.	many	CSATKTVISYNSPLHF	TGCAGTGCCACAAAGACAGTGATCTCCTATAATTCACCCCTCCACTTT
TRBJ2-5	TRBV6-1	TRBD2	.	CASKGLAGGRETQYF	TGTGCCAGCAAGGGACTAGCGGGAGGGCGGGAGACCCAGTACTTC
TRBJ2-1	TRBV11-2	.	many	CASSTTLGSLDNEQFF	TGTGCCAGCAGCACCACCCTCGGATCCCTCGACAATGAGCAGTTCTTC
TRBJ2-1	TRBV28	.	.	CASSLFQGNNEQFF	TGTGCCAGCAGTTTATTTCAGGGCAACAATGAGCAGTTCTTC
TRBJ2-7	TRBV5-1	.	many	CASSLEGKFYEQYF	TGCGCCAGCAGCTTAGAAGGGAAGTTCTACGAGCAGTACTTC
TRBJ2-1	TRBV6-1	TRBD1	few	CANRGAGNEQFF	TGTGCCAACAGGGGTGCCGGAAATGAGCAGTTCTTC
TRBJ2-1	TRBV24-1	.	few	CATSPGSGIYNEQFF	TGTGCCACCTCCCCTGGGAGCGGCATCTACAATGAGCAGTTCTTC
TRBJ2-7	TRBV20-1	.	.	CSASKGDIHEQYF	TGCAGTGCTAGTAAAGGGGACATCCACGAGCAGTACTTC
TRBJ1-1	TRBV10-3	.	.	CAISESGRSNTEAFF	TGTGCCATCAGTGAGTCAGGCAGGTCGAACACTGAAGCTTTCTTT
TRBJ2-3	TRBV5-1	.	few	CASSPGDAQKSTDTQYF	TGCGCCAGCAGTCCAGGGGACGCCCAGAAGAGCACAGATACGCAGTATTTT
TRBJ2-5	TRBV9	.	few	CASSVGGTEETQYF	TGTGCCAGCAGCGTAGGCGGGACAGAGGAGACCCAGTACTTC
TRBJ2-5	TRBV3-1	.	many	CASSQPEIVGETQYF	TGTGCCAGCAGCCAACCAGAGATTGTAGGGGAGACCCAGTACTTC
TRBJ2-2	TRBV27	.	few	CASSPRDFNTGELFF	TGTGCCAGCAGTCCTCGGGACTTCAACACCGGGGAGCTGTTTTTT
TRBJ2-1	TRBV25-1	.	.	CASSDWVNEQFF	TGTGCCAGCAGTGACTGGGTCAATGAGCAGTTCTTC
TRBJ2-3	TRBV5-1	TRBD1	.	CASRPTGFGTDTQYF	TGCGCCAGCAGGCCGACAGGGTTCGGCACAGATACGCAGTATTTT
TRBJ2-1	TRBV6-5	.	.	CASSYSIGQRYNEQFF	TGTGCCAGCAGTTACTCGATTGGACAGAGATACAATGAGCAGTTCTTC
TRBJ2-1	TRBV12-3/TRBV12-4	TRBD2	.	CASIPGLAGEGYNEQFF	TGTGCCAGCATCCCGGGCCTCGCGGGAGAGGGTTACAATGAGCAGTTCTTC
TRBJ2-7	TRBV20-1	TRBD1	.	CSATRSLRDSSYEQYF	TGCAGTGCTACTAGATCCCTCCGGGACAGTTCCTACGAGCAGTACTTC
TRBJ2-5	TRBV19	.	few	CASSKVKQETQYF	TGTGCCAGTAGTAAGGTGAAACAAGAGACCCAGTACTTC
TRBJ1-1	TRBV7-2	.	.	CASSSQQGTEAFF	TGTGCCAGCAGCTCCCAACAGGGAACCGAAGCTTTCTTT
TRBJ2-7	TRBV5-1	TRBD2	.	CASTPSGSFHEQYF	TGCGCCAGCACCCCTAGCGGGAGTTTCCACGAGCAGTACTTC
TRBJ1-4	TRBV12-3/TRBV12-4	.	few	CASSLGVSGEKLFF	TGTGCCAGCAGTTTAGGGGTCAGTGGTGAAAAACTGTTTTTT